The clone carrying this TCR beta chain was counted at least ten times. Hyperthyroidism in the patients, aged 18 to 65, was newly diagnosed and under 2 months in duration. Uncontrolled infections, other autoimmune diseases, pregnancy or lactation led to exclusion of patients. The sample comes from a study of T cells in Graves' hyperthyroidism and ophthalmopathy. V lost 4 bases, J lost 3 bases, and 5 bases stayed unmatched. Germline CDR1 WNHNN, CDR2 SYGVQD (reference sequence). The CDR3 extends over 15 amino acids. Regions amplified from RNA transcripts were the TCR beta CDR3 regions. First-round RT-PCR of the TCR CDR3 relied on the HTBI primer set. One entry per CDR3 protein results from TCRdb running MiXCR on the multiplex PCR reads. The repertoire holds around 380,000 distinct CDR3 sequences, with roughly 13% as singletons.

The TCR originated in a man aged 25 to 40 with Graves' hyperthyroidism that later progressed to Graves' ophthalmopathy. The chain is built from TRBV10-1 and TRBJ1-5, with 8 bases matching TRBD1. Input material: blood. CDR3 in amino acids: CASSVRTGTNQPQHF. CDR3 in DNA: TGCGCCAGCAGTGTTAGGACAGGGACCAATCAGCCCCAGCATTTT.